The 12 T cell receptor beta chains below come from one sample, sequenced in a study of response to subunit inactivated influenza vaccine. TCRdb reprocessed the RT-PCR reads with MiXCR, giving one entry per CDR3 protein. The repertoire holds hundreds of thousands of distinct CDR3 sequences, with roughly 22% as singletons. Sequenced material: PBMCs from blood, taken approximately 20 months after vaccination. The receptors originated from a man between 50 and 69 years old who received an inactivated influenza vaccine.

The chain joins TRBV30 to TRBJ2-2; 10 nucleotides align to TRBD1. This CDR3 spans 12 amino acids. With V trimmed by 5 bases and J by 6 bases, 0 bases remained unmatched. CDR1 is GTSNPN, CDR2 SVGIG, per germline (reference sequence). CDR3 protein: CAWGQGAGELFF. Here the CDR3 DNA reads TGTGCCTGGGGACAGGGGGCCGGGGAGCTGTTTTTT.

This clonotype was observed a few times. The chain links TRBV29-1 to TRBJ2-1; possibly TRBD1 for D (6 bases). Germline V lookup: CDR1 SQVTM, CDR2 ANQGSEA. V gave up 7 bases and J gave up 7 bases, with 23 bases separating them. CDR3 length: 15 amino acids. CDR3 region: CSAGKPNTGFNEQFF. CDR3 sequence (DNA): TGCAGCGCCGGGAAGCCTAACACAGGGTTTAATGAGCAGTTCTTC.

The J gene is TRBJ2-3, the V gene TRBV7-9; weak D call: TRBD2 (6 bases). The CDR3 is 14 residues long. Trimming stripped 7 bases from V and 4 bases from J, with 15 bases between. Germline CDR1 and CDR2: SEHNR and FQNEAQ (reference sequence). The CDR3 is CASTPDPGADTQYF. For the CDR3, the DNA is TGTGCCAGCACCCCCGATCCGGGGGCAGATACGCAGTATTTT.

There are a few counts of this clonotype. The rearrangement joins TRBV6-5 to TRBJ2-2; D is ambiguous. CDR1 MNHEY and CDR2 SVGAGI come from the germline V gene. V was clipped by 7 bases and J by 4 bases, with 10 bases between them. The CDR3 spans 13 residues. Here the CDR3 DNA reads TGTGCCAGCATTTTTCCGTTCACCGGGGAGCTGTTTTTT. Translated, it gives CASIFPFTGELFF.

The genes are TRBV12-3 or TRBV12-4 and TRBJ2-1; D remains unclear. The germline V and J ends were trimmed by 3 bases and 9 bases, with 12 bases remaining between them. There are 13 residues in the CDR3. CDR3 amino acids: CASSFLSWGEQFF. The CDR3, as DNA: TGTGCCAGCAGTTTCCTCAGTTGGGGTGAGCAGTTCTTC.

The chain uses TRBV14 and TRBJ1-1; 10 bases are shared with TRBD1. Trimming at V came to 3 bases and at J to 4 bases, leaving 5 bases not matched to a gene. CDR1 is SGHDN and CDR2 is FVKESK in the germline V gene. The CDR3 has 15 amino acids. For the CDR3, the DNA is TGTGCCAGCAGCCACGACCGGGACAGGGGCACTGAAGCTTTCTTT. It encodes CASSHDRDRGTEAFF.

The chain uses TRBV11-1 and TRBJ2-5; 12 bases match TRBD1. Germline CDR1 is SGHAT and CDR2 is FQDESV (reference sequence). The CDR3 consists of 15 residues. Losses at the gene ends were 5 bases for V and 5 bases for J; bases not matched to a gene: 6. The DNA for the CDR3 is TGTGCCAGCAGCAAGGGACAGGGGGCCAGGGAGACCCAGTACTTC. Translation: CASSKGQGARETQYF.

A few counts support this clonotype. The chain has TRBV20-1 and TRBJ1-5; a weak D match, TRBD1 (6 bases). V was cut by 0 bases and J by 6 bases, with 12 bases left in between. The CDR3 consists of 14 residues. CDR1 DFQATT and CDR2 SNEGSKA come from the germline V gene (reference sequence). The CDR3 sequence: CSAREQGEAQPQHF. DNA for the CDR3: TGCAGTGCTAGAGAACAGGGAGAAGCTCAGCCCCAGCATTTT.

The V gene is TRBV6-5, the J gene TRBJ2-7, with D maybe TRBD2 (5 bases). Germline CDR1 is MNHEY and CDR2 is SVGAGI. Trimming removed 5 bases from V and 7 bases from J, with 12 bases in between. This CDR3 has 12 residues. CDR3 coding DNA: TGTGCCAGCAGTCACGGACTGGGAGAGCAGTACTTC. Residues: CASSHGLGEQYF.

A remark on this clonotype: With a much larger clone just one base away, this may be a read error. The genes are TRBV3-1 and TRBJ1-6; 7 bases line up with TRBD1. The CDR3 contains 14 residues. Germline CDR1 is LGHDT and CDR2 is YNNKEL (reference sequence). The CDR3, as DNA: TGTGTCAGCAGACCCGGGACAGATAATTCACCCCTCCACTTT. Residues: CVSRPGTDNSPLHF.

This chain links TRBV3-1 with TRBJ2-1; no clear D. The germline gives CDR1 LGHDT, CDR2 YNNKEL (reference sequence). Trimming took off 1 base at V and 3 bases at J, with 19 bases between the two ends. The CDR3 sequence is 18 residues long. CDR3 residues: CASSQVLHRLSFYNEQFF. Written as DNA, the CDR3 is TGTGCCAGCAGCCAAGTATTGCACAGACTTAGTTTCTACAATGAGCAGTTCTTC.

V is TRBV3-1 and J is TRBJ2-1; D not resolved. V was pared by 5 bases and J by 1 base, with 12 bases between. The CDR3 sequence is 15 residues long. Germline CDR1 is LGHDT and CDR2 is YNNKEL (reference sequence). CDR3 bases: TGTGCCAGCAGCAGTTTTTTACGGTCCTACAATGAGCAGTTCTTC. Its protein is CASSSFLRSYNEQFF.